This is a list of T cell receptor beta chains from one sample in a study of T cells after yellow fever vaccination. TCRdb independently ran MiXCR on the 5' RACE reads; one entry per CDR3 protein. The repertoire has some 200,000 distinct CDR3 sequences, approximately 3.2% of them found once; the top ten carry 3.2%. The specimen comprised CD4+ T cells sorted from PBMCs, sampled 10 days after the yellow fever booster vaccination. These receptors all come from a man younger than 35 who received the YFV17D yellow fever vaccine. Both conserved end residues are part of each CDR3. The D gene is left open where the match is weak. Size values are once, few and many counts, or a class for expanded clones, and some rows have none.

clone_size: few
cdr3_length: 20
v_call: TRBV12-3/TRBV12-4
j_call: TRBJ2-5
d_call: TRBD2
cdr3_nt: TGTGCCAGCAGTTTAAAGTCGACTAGCGGGGGCTTGACCCCCCAAGAGACCCAGTACTTC
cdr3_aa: CASSLKSTSGGLTPQETQYF

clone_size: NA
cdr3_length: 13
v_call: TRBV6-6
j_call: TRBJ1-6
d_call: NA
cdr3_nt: TGTGCCAGCAGTTCCCACAACGAGTCACCCCTCCACTTT
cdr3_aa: CASSSHNESPLHF

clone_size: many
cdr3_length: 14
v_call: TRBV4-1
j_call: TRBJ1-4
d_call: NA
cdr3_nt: TGCGCCAGCAAGATAAAGGGGGGGCCCGGGGGACTGTTTTTT
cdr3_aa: CASKIKGGPGGLFF

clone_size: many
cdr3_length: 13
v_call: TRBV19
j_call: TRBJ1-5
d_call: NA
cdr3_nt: TGTGCCAGTAGTGATGGGGATGATCAGCCCCAGCATTTT
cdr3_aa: CASSDGDDQPQHF

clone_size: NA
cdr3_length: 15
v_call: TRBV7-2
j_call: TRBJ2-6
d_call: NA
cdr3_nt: TGTGCCAGCAGCTCACAGATCTCTGGGGCCAACGTCCTGACTTTC
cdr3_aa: CASSSQISGANVLTF

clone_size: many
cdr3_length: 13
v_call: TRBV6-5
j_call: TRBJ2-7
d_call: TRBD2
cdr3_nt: TGTGCCAGCAGCCAGGGACTAGCGGGGGAGCAGTACTTC
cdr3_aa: CASSQGLAGEQYF

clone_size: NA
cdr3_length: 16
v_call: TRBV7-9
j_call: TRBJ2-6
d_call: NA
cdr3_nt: TGTGCCAGCAGCTTTGTTACAGGGTCTGGGGCCAACGTCCTGACTTTC
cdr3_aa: CASSFVTGSGANVLTF

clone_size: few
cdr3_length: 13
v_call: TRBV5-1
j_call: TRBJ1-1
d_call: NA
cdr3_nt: TGCGCCAGCAGCCTCTCTTGGGACACTGAAGCTTTCTTT
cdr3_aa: CASSLSWDTEAFF

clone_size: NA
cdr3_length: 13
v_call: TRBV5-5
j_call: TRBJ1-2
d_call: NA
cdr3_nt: TGTGCCAGCAGCTTCCCGGGGGGGGAAGGCTACACCTTC
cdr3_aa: CASSFPGGEGYTF

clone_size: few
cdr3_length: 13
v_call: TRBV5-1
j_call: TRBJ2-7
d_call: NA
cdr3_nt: TGCGCCAGCAGCCCCACAGGGTTAGGCGAGCAGTACTTC
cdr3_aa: CASSPTGLGEQYF

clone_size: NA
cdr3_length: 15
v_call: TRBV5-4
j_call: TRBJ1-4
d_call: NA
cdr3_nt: TGTGCCAGCAGCTTGGGTCCGACCTGGGATGAAAAACTGTTTTTT
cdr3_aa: CASSLGPTWDEKLFF

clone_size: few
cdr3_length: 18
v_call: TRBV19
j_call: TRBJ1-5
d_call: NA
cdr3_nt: TGTGCCAGTCTCCCTGGAGCAATACCTTCATATAGCAATCAGCCCCAGCATTTT
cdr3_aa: CASLPGAIPSYSNQPQHF

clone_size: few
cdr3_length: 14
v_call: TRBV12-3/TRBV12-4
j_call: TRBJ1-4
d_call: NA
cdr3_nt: TGTGCCAGCCATAAGGGCATCGGGCTCGAAAAACTGTTTTTT
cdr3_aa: CASHKGIGLEKLFF

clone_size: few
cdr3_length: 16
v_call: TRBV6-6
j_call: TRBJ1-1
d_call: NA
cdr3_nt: TGTGCCAGCAGTTACTCTTCGACAGCGACTTCCACTGAAGCTTTCTTT
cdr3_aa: CASSYSSTATSTEAFF

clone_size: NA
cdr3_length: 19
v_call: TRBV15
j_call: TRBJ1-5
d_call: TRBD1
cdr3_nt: TGTGCCACCAGCACACCCGCGCGGGGGACAGGGGATGGCAATCAGCCCCAGCATTTT
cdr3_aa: CATSTPARGTGDGNQPQHF

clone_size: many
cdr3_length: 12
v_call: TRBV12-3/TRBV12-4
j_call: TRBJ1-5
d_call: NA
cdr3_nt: TGTGCCAGCAGTCTCAACGTACAGCCCCAGCATTTT
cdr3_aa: CASSLNVQPQHF

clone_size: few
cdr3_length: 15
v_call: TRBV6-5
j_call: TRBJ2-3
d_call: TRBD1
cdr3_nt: TGTGCCAGCAGTCCCGACAGGGGAGGCGCAGATACGCAGTATTTT
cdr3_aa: CASSPDRGGADTQYF

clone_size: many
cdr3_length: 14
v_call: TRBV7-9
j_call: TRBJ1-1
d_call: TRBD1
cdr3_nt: TGTGCCAGCAGCGGGGGACAGGGGGTGTGGGAAGCTTTCTTT
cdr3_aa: CASSGGQGVWEAFF

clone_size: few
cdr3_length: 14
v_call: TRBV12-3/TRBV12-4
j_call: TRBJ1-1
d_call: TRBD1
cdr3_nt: TGTGCCAGCAGTTACGGACAGGGGTACACTGAAGCTTTCTTT
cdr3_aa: CASSYGQGYTEAFF

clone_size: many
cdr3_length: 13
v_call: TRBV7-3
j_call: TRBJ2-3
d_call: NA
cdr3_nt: TGTGCCAGCAGGCCGGGGGCAGGAGATACGCAGTATTTT
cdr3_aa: CASRPGAGDTQYF

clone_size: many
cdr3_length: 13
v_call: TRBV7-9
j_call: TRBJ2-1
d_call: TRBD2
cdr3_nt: TGTGCCAGCAGGGGTAGCGGGAAGGATGAGCAGTTCTTC
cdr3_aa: CASRGSGKDEQFF

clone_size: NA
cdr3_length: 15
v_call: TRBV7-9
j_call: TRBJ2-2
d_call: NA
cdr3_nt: TGTGCCAGCAGCCCAGGACAGCCGCGGGGCGGGGAGCTGTTTTTT
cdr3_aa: CASSPGQPRGGELFF

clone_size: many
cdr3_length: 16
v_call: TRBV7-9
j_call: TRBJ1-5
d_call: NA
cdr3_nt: TGTGCCAGCAGCTTCAGAATCGCGGGCTTGGATCAGCCCCAGCATTTT
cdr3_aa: CASSFRIAGLDQPQHF

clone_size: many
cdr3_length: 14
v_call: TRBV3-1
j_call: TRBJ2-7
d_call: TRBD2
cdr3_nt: TGTGCCAGCAGCCTCAGCGGGGGTGGAAACGAGCAGTACTTC
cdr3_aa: CASSLSGGGNEQYF

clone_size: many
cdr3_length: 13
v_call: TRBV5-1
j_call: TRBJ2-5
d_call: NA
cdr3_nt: TGCGCCAGCAGCTTGGCAGGGTTAGAGACCCAGTACTTC
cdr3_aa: CASSLAGLETQYF

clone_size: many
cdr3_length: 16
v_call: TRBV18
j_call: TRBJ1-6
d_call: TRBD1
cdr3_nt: TGTGCCAGCTCACCCTCCGGGACAGGGAGGAATTCACCCCTCCACTTT
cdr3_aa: CASSPSGTGRNSPLHF

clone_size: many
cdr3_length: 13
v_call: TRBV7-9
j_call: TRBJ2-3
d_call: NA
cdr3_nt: TGTGCCAGCAGCTTAGCAGTTACAGATACGCAGTATTTT
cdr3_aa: CASSLAVTDTQYF

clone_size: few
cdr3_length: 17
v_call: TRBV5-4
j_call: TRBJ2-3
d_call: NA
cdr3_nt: TGTGCCAGCAGCATGGGGGCGGGGCGGGGCGACACAGATACGCAGTATTTT
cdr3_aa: CASSMGAGRGDTDTQYF

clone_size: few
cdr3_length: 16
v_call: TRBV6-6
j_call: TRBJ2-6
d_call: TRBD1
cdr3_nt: TGTGCCAGCAGGGGGACAGGAACCTCTGGGGCCAACGTCCTGACTTTC
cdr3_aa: CASRGTGTSGANVLTF

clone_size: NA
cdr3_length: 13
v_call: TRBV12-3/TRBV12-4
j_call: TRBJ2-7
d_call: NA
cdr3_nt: TGTGCCAGCAGTTACAATCAACAGGCCTCAGGGAACTTC
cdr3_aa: CASSYNQQASGNF

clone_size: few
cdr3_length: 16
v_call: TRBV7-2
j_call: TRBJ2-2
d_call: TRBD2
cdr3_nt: TGTGCCAGCAGCTCTCCACCGGGACTAGCGTCCGGGGAGCTGTTTTTT
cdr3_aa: CASSSPPGLASGELFF

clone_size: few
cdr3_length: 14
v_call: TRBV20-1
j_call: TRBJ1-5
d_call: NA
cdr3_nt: TGCAGTGCTAGAGTTCCGGGACACCATCAGCCCCAGCATTTT
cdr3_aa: CSARVPGHHQPQHF

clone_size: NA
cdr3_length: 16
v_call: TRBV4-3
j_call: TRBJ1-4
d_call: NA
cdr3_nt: TGCGCCAGCAGCCAAGCGGAGCACACATCGGATGAAAAACTGTTTTTT
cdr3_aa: CASSQAEHTSDEKLFF

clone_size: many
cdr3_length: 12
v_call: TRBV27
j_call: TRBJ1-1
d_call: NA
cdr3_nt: TGTGCCAGCAGTTCGCTAACCGAGAGGGCTTTCTTT
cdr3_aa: CASSSLTERAFF